The clone carrying this T cell receptor beta chain was observed many times. As yet, its antigen is unknown. This sample is part of a study of blood T cells in healthy people across ages. Study-wide findings and caveats: More naive CD4+ cells and higher diversity marked long-lived donors relative to aged donors. Per million T cells, TCR beta diversity dropped about linearly as age rose. As naive T cell percentage varied, TCR beta diversity correlated strongly with it.

Primed by a sample-barcoded 5' primer and a J-beta primer mix, a second PCR proceeded for about 6 to 11 cycles. TCRdb passed the 5' RACE reads through MiXCR, listing each CDR3 protein once. Of about 720,000 distinct CDR3 sequences in the sample, about 25% are singletons; the top ten hold 3% to 4%. From germline, CDR1 is SQVTM and CDR2 ANQGSEA. This CDR3 has 13 amino acids. Deletions cut 4 bases from V and 2 bases from J, with 10 bases between. These same data were also listed under a study on T cells of mothers and their children.

Material for sequencing was blood. The chain links TRBV29-1 to TRBJ2-3, with no clear D. This receptor was taken from a boy aged 5-17 years in good health. DNA of the CDR3: TGCAGCGTTGGCGTGGGATCCACAGATACGCAGTATTTT. Translated: CSVGVGSTDTQYF.